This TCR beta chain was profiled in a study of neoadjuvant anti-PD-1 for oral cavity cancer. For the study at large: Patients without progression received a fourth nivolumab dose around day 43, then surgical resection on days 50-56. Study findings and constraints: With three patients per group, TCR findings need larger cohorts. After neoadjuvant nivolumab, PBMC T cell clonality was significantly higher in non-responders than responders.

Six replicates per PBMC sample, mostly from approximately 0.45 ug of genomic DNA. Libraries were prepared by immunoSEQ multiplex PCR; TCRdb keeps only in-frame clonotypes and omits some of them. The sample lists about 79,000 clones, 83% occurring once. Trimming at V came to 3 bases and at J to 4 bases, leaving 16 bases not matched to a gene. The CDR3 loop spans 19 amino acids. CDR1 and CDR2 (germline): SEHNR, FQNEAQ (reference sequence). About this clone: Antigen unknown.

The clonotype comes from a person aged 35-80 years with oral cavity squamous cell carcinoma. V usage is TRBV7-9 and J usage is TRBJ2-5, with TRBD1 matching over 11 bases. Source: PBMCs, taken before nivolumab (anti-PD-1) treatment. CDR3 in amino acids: CASSFRKMGQGVRGETQYF. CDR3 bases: TGTGCCAGCAGCTTCCGAAAAATGGGACAGGGGGTCCGGGGAGAGACCCAGTACTTC.